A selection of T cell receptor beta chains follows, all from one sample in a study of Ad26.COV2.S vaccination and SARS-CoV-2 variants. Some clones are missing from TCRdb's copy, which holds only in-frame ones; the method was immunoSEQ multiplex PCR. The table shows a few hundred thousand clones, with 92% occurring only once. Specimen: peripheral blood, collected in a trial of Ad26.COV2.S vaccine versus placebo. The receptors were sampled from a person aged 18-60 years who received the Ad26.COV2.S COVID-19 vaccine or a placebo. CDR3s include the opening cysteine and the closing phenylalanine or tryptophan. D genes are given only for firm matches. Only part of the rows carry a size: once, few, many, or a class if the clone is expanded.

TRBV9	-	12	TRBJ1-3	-	TGTGCCAGCAGCTTCTCTGGAAACACCATATATTTT	CASSFSGNTIYF
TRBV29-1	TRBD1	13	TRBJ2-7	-	TGCAGCGTTGAAGATGGACAGGGACGTGAGCAGTACTTC	CSVEDGQGREQYF
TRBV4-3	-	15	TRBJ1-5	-	TGCGCCAGCAGCCAAGACAGGGGAAGCAATCAGCCCCAGCATTTT	CASSQDRGSNQPQHF
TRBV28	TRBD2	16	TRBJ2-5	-	TGTGCCAGCAGTTTATCTACGGGGGGATACCAAGAGACCCAGTACTTC	CASSLSTGGYQETQYF
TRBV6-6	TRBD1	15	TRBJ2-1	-	TGTGCCAGCAGGAAGGACAGGTCGTCCTACAATGAGCAGTTCTTC	CASRKDRSSYNEQFF
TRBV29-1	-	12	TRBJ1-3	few	TGCAGCGCCGGAAGCTCTGGAAACACCATATATTTT	CSAGSSGNTIYF
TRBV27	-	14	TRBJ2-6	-	TGTGCCAGCAGTTTGTATTCTGGGGCCAACGTCCTGACTTTC	CASSLYSGANVLTF
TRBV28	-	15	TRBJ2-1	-	TGTGCCAGCAGTTTTGTCAGAAACTCCTTAAATGAGCAGTTCTTC	CASSFVRNSLNEQFF
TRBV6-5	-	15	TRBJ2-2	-	TGTGCCAGCAGTTACCAGGACTGGAACACCGGGGAGCTGTTTTTT	CASSYQDWNTGELFF
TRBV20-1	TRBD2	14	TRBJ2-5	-	TGCAGTGCTAGTCAAGCGGGGGGGCTGGAGACCCAGTACTTC	CSASQAGGLETQYF
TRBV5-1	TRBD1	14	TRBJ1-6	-	TGCGCCAGCAGCTTGGGACAGGGGGACTCACCCCTCCACTTT	CASSLGQGDSPLHF
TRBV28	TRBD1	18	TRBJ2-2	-	TGTGCCAGCAGTTTTACCCCAGGGACAGGGAGATACACCGGGGAGCTGTTTTTT	CASSFTPGTGRYTGELFF
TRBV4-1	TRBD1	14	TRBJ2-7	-	TGCGCCAGCAGCCGGGGACAGATAGGCTACGAGCAGTACTTC	CASSRGQIGYEQYF
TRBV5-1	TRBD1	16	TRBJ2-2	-	TGCGCCAGCAGCTTGGTAGGGACAGCGAACACCGGGGAGCTGTTTTTT	CASSLVGTANTGELFF
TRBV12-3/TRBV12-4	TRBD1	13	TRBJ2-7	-	TGTGCCAGCAGTCCGCGAATGACAGGGGCGAGGTACTTC	CASSPRMTGARYF
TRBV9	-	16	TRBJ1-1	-	TGTGCCAGCAGCGTAGAGGCGGCGGGCTGGGTCGGTGAAGCTTTCTTT	CASSVEAAGWVGEAFF
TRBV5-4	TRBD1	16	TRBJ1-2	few	TGTGCCAGCAGTTCCGGGACAGGGTACTCTAACTATGGCTACACCTTC	CASSSGTGYSNYGYTF
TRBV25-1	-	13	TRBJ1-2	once	TGTGCCAGCAGTTTTGGGGGAAACTATGGCTACACCTTC	CASSFGGNYGYTF
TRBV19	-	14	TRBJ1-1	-	TGTGCCAGTAGTATAGGATCAGGGCGGACTGAAGCTTTCTTT	CASSIGSGRTEAFF
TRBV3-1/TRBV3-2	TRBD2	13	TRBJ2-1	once	TGTGCCAGCAGCCCCGCCGGGGGGGCTTCTCGGTTCTTC	CASSPAGGASRFF
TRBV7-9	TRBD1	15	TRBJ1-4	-	TGTGCCAGCAGATGGGGACAGGGACCTAATGAAAAACTGTTTTTT	CASRWGQGPNEKLFF
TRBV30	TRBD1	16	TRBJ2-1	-	TGTGCCTGGAGGGAGACAGGGGCTAGCTCCTACAATGAGCAGTTCTTC	CAWRETGASSYNEQFF
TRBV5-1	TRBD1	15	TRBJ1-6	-	TGCGCCAGCAGCCGGGACGGGACAGGGAGTTCACCCCTCCACTTT	CASSRDGTGSSPLHF
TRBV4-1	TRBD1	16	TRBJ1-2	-	TGCGCCAGCAGCCAGGTCGGACAGGGTATAAACTATGGCTACACCTTC	CASSQVGQGINYGYTF
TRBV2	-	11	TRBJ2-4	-	TGTGCCAGCATGTACGGGGACATTCAGTACTTC	CASMYGDIQYF
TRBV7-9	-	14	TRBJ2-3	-	TGTGCCAGCAGCCTCCTTACTAGCACAGATACGCAGTATTTT	CASSLLTSTDTQYF
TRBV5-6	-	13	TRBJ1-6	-	TGTGCCAGCAGCTTGGGCCGGGATTCACCCCTCCACTTT	CASSLGRDSPLHF
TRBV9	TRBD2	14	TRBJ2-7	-	TGTGCCAGCAGCCCCAGCGGGGCCTCCTACGAGCAGTACTTC	CASSPSGASYEQYF
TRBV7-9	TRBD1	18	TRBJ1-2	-	TGTGCCAGCAGCGTGGAACGGGACAGGATGGGCTACAACTATGGCTACACCTTC	CASSVERDRMGYNYGYTF
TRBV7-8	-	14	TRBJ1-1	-	TGTGCCAGCAGCTACGGGCCGGGGGGCACTGAAGCTTTCTTT	CASSYGPGGTEAFF
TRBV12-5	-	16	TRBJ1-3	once	TGTGCTAGTGTTGGGGGGACCTACTCGTCTGGAAACACCATATATTTT	CASVGGTYSSGNTIYF
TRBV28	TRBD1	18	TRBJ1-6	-	TGTGCCAGCAGTTTATTAAATACCGGGACAGCATATAATTCACCCCTCCACTTT	CASSLLNTGTAYNSPLHF
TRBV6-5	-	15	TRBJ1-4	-	TGTGCCAGCAGTTACGTGGGTGCAACTAATGAAAAACTGTTTTTT	CASSYVGATNEKLFF
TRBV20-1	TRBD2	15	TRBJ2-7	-	TGCAGTGCTAGTAACGAGCGGGGGATATCCTACGAGCAGTACTTC	CSASNERGISYEQYF
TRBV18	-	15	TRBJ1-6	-	TGTGCCAGCTCACCCAAACTCTCCTATAATTCACCCCTCCACTTT	CASSPKLSYNSPLHF
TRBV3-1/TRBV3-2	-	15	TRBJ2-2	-	TGTGCCAGCAGCCAACCAGCGCAGAACACCGGGGAGCTGTTTTTT	CASSQPAQNTGELFF